These 32 T cell receptor beta chains share one sample of origin, sequenced in a study of cytomegalovirus exposure and HLA in healthy donors. Amplification used 60 Vbeta primers and 13 Jbeta primers. TCRdb's table, derived via immunoSEQ multiplex PCR, lists solely in-frame clones and lacks some. The sample lists about 160,000 clones, around 78% occurring once. Sequencing was done on a sample of PBMCs. The receptors stem from a middle-aged woman in good health and CMV-seronegative.

As concerns this clone: At the DNA level, this CDR3 is encoded by other sequences in the same sample as well. This chain uses TRBV5-1 with TRBJ1-2; 9 bases fit TRBD1. Trimming at V came to 4 bases and at J to 7 bases, leaving 14 bases not matched to a gene. This CDR3 spans 16 amino acids. Germline V gene lookup returns CDR1 SGHRS and CDR2 YFSETQ. The CDR3 sequence is CASSLDALGQGSGYTF. CDR3 DNA sequence: TGCGCCAGCAGCCTGGATGCGCTTGGACAGGGGTCTGGCTACACCTTC.

The CDR3 protein is CASSEGAGGYYGYTF. The CDR3 DNA sequence: TGTGCCAGCAGTGAAGGGGCAGGGGGCTACTATGGCTACACCTTC. The rearrangement joins TRBV2 to TRBJ1-2, with 8 bases aligning to TRBD1. With V trimmed by 1 base and J by 3 bases, 4 bases remained unmatched. CDR1 and CDR2 (germline): SNHLY, FYNNEI. The CDR3 runs 15 residues.

The CDR3 DNA is TGTGCCAGCGCAGAGGACCGGGGGGGGCGCACAGATACGCAGTATTTT. This translates into CASAEDRGGRTDTQYF. The chain employs TRBV5-4 and TRBJ2-3; TRBD2 matches at 8 bases. V gave up 7 bases and J gave up 1 base; unmatched junction bases: 11. Germline CDR1 and CDR2: SGHNT and YYREEE (reference sequence). The CDR3 spans 16 residues.

The gene calls are TRBV7-2 and TRBJ1-2; 9 positions match TRBD1. With V trimmed by 2 bases and J by 8 bases, 6 bases remained unmatched. This CDR3 has 14 amino acids. CDR1 and CDR2 (germline): SGHTA, FQGNSA. The CDR3 region has the DNA TGTGCCAGCAGCTTACATCGGGACAGGGACGGCTACACCTTC. The encoded protein is CASSLHRDRDGYTF.

The CDR3: CASSVAGGHWYQETQYF. For the CDR3, the DNA is TGTGCCAGCAGTGTAGCGGGGGGGCATTGGTACCAAGAGACCCAGTACTTC. The rearrangement uses TRBV2 and TRBJ2-5; 11 nucleotides match TRBD2. Germline assignment: CDR1 SNHLY and CDR2 FYNNEI. J was trimmed by 0 bases and V by 4 bases; bases with no gene match: 7. CDR3 length: 17 residues.

The CDR3 reads CASSGRGGAGVNQPQHF. The DNA for the CDR3 is TGCGCCAGCAGTGGGAGAGGAGGGGCGGGGGTCAATCAGCCCCAGCATTTT. This chain connects TRBV10-2 to TRBJ1-5; D is possibly TRBD1 (5 bases). Germline-derived CDR1 and CDR2 are WSHSY and SAAADI. The CDR3 totals 17 residues. The V gene lost 4 bases and the J gene lost 3 bases, with 19 bases spanning the gap.

J is TRBJ2-7 and V is TRBV6-5, with 8 positions matching TRBD1. Trimming removed 0 bases from V and 3 bases from J; junction bases left unmatched: 4. Germline lookup yields CDR1 MNHEY and CDR2 SVGAGI. The CDR3 loop spans 15 amino acids. The DNA of the CDR3 is TGTGCCAGCAGTTACTCTGGACAGGGCTTCTACGAGCAGTACTTC. It encodes CASSYSGQGFYEQYF.

This clone came up a few times. The V and J genes are TRBV7-9 and TRBJ1-2, with 11 positions matching TRBD1. The CDR3 runs 16 residues. Germline trimming cut 5 bases from V and 4 bases from J; bases unmatched to any gene: 9. Germline CDR1 reads SEHNR; CDR2 reads FQNEAQ (reference sequence). CDR3 sequence: CASSPGGTGGGYGYTF. The CDR3 DNA reads as TGTGCCAGCAGCCCAGGTGGGACAGGGGGAGGCTATGGCTACACCTTC.

The gene calls are TRBV18 and TRBJ1-3; no clear D. CDR1 KGHSH and CDR2 LQKENI come from the germline V gene. There are 15 residues in the CDR3. V lost 3 bases and J lost 0, with 9 bases in between. The chain's CDR3 is CASSPVLGSGNTIYF. CDR3 DNA: TGTGCCAGCTCACCCGTACTCGGCTCTGGAAACACCATATATTTT. Drawing the rest from reference TRBV18 and TRBJ1-3, the complete variable domain is NAGVMQNPRHLVRRRGQEARLRCSPMKGHSHVYWYRQLPEEGLKFMVYLQKENIIDESGMPKERFSAEFPKEGPSILRIQQVVRGDSAAYFCASSPVLGSGNTIYFGEGSWLTVV.

V usage is TRBV25-1 and J usage is TRBJ1-1, with D unresolved. The V end was cut by 1 base, the J end by 5 bases, with 11 bases between. Germline values: CDR1 MGHDK, CDR2 SYGVNS. The CDR3 loop spans 14 amino acids. CDR3 region: CASSEFEGVTEAFF. The CDR3 region has the DNA TGTGCCAGCAGTGAATTCGAGGGAGTTACTGAAGCTTTCTTT.

This clone was seen a few times. The rearrangement uses TRBV5-8 and TRBJ2-7, with a weak D call TRBD1 (6 bases). CDR1 SGHTS and CDR2 YDEGEE come from the germline V gene. V dropped 7 bases and J dropped 0 bases, with 17 bases sitting between them. This CDR3 contains 15 residues. The CDR3 is CASGTQGFSSYEQYF. In DNA form, the CDR3 reads TGTGCCAGCGGCACACAGGGCTTTAGCTCCTACGAGCAGTACTTC.

The V gene is TRBV18, the J gene TRBJ2-5; D might be TRBD2 (5 bases). The assigned J gene may be wrong: the sequence end matches TRBJ2-7 better. This CDR3 is built from 12 residues. Looked up from germline, CDR1 is KGHSH and CDR2 is LQKENI. Here the CDR3 reads CASSPGRNEQYF. The CDR3 nucleotides read TGTGCCAGCTCACCAGGGAGAAACGAGCAGTACTTC.

The rearrangement links TRBV2 to TRBJ2-3; 7 nucleotides agree with TRBD2. Trimming took 9 bases from V and 1 from J; bases not matched to a gene: 4. Germline CDR1 SNHLY, CDR2 FYNNEI. The CDR3 spans 13 residues. CDR3: CASRTSRTDTQYF. The DNA for the CDR3 is TGTGCCAGTAGGACTAGTCGCACAGATACGCAGTATTTT.

The gene calls are TRBV27 and TRBJ2-5, with 11 bases lining up with TRBD1. This CDR3 is 15 amino acids long. With V trimmed by 8 bases and J by 11 bases, 16 bases remained unmatched. Per the germline V gene, CDR1 is MNHEY and CDR2 is SMNVEV (reference sequence). CDR3 sequence (DNA): TGTGCCAGCGCGACCTCCGGGACAGGGGGGAGAGAGCAGTACTTC. Translated: CASATSGTGGREQYF.

The gene calls are TRBV14 and TRBJ2-1, with D possibly TRBD2 on 6 matching bases. This CDR3 is 16 amino acids long. V lost 5 bases, J lost 7 bases, and 21 bases lay in between. CDR1 is SGHDN, CDR2 FVKESK, per germline. CDR3 loop: CASSGPGLSGRNEQFF. For the CDR3, the DNA is TGTGCCAGCAGCGGACCGGGACTTAGCGGTAGGAATGAGCAGTTCTTC.

This chain uses TRBV6-5 with TRBJ1-2; D may be TRBD1 (5 bases). The CDR3 is made up of 16 amino acids. From germline, CDR1 is MNHEY and CDR2 SVGAGI. V was pared by 0 bases and J by 6 bases, with 17 bases between. The CDR3 sequence: CASSYSRQRGVDGYTF. CDR3 in DNA: TGTGCCAGCAGTTACTCGAGACAGAGAGGCGTGGATGGCTACACCTTC.

This clone has a single count. The J gene is TRBJ1-4, the V gene TRBV5-1; D may be TRBD1 (5 bases). Trimming shortened V by 4 bases and J by 4 bases, and 26 bases separated the two germline ends. Germline V CDR1 and CDR2: SGHRS, YFSETQ. This CDR3 region has 19 residues. CDR3 sequence reads: CASSPSGGNPVTDNEKLFF. Here the CDR3 DNA reads TGCGCCAGCAGCCCATCTGGGGGGAACCCCGTTACAGATAATGAAAAACTGTTTTTT.

This clone was detected a few times. V and J are TRBV2 and TRBJ1-5, with 8 bases matching TRBD1. The V gene end was trimmed by 4 bases and the J gene end by 3 bases; junction bases not matched to a gene: 2. The CDR3 has 14 residues. CDR1 and CDR2 (germline): SNHLY, FYNNEI. The CDR3 DNA follows: TGTGCCAGCAGTGGACAGGGGAACAATCAGCCCCAGCATTTT. It yields the protein CASSGQGNNQPQHF.

This chain links TRBV6-5 with TRBJ1-5, with a weak D call TRBD1 (5 bases). The CDR3 has 15 amino acids. CDR1 MNHEY and CDR2 SVGAGI come from the germline V gene. Trimming took off 6 bases at V and 4 bases at J, with 16 bases between the two ends. This CDR3 is CASRGMGEANQPQHF. The CDR3 DNA sequence: TGTGCCAGCAGAGGGATGGGGGAGGCAAATCAGCCCCAGCATTTT.

The V call is TRBV7-9, the J call TRBJ2-1, with a tentative D call TRBD1 (5 bases). CDR1 is SEHNR and CDR2 is FQNEAQ in the germline V gene (reference sequence). With 4 bases removed from V and 7 bases from J, the gap between germline ends came to 20 bases. The CDR3 totals 16 residues. CDR3 nucleotides: TGTGCCAGCAGCTCCTGGGGCACCGGCCTCGGGAATGAGCAGTTCTTC. Its protein is CASSSWGTGLGNEQFF.

The chain carries TRBV11-2 and TRBJ1-1; TRBD1 is a possible D gene (5 bases). The V end was cut by 5 bases, the J end by 4 bases, with 14 bases between. The CDR3 runs to 14 residues. CDR1 is SGHAT, CDR2 FQNNGV, per germline. The CDR3 loop is CASSPTPGGTEAFF. As DNA, the CDR3 is TGTGCCAGCAGCCCCACCCCGGGGGGCACTGAAGCTTTCTTT.

In its sample, this clone was seen once. The CDR3 protein is CASSRQGVRETQYF. CDR3 DNA: TGTGCCAGCAGCCGACAGGGGGTTCGGGAGACCCAGTACTTC. The genes are TRBV6-5 and TRBJ2-5, with TRBD1 matching over 9 bases. The ends lost 6 bases at V and 5 bases at J; junction bases unmatched: 7. The CDR3 spans 14 residues. CDR1 is MNHEY and CDR2 is SVGAGI in the germline V gene.

This rearrangement joins TRBV6-1 to TRBJ2-5, with D perhaps matching TRBD1 (5 bases). CDR1 is MNHNS and CDR2 is SASEGT in the germline V gene. V gave up 10 bases and J gave up 4 bases, with 19 bases separating them. The CDR3 is 14 residues long. CDR3 amino acids: CATSKDIRGETQYF. The DNA for the CDR3 is TGTGCCACCTCTAAGGACATCCGAGGAGAGACCCAGTACTTC.

With respect to this clone: A read error may produce the germline difference seen at one junction end. The V gene is TRBV2, the J gene TRBJ1-1; no firm D call. This CDR3 has 13 residues. Germline V CDR1 and CDR2: SNHLY, FYNNEI. CDR3 region: CASREERGTEAFF. CDR3 bases: TGTGCCAGCAGGGAAGAAAGAGGCACTGAAGCTTTCTTT. Filled out from reference TRBV2 and TRBJ1-1, the complete variable domain reads EPEVTQTPSHQVTQMGQEVILRCVPISNHLYFYWYRQILGQKVEFLVSFYNNEISEKSEIFDDQFSVERPDGSNFTLKIRSTKLEDSAMYFCASREERGTEAFFGQGTRLTVV.

This chain uses TRBV6-1 with TRBJ1-2, with D possibly TRBD1 on 6 matching bases. The CDR3 extends over 15 amino acids. The germline gives CDR1 MNHNS, CDR2 SASEGT. Trimming stripped 3 bases from V and 6 bases from J, with 17 bases between. CDR3 sequence (DNA): TGTGCCAGCAGTGATACCCACGGGACACGCAATGGCTACACCTTC. It specifies CASSDTHGTRNGYTF.

The gene calls are TRBV29-1 and TRBJ2-3, with a tentative D call TRBD2 (6 bases). Germline CDR1 SQVTM, CDR2 ANQGSEA. Trimming removed 3 bases from V and 1 base from J, with 8 bases in between. The CDR3 sequence is 13 residues long. In DNA form, the CDR3 reads TGCAGCGTTGACACGGGAGGCACAGATACGCAGTATTTT. Translation: CSVDTGGTDTQYF.

The chain joins TRBV9 to TRBJ2-2; weak D call: TRBD2 (5 bases). The germline V and J ends were trimmed by 0 bases and 3 bases, with 18 bases remaining between them. This CDR3 is 18 amino acids long. Germline-derived CDR1 and CDR2 are SGDLS and YYNGEE. CDR3 loop: CASSVELFGNTDTGELFF. The CDR3 DNA reads TGTGCCAGCAGCGTAGAGCTCTTCGGGAACACGGACACCGGGGAGCTGTTTTTT.

The count of this clone is one. This chain joins TRBV2 and TRBJ1-6; D is ambiguous. This CDR3 is built from 15 residues. Germline loops: CDR1 SNHLY, CDR2 FYNNEI. The germline V and J ends were trimmed by 7 bases and 5 bases, with 15 bases remaining between them. The CDR3 spells CASIRTEANNSPLHF. CDR3 DNA sequence: TGTGCCAGCATCAGGACGGAGGCTAATAATTCACCCCTCCACTTT.

J is TRBJ2-1 and V is TRBV27, with 14 bases lining up with TRBD2. Trimming took 5 bases from V and 9 from J; bases not matched to a gene: 12. The CDR3 spans 17 residues. CDR1 is MNHEY, CDR2 SMNVEV, per germline (reference sequence). The CDR3 DNA reads as TGTGCCAGCAGTCTCCGGACTAGCGGGGGGCGTTATGCTGAGCAGTTCTTC. Translating gives CASSLRTSGGRYAEQFF.

V gene TRBV12-5 combines with J gene TRBJ1-2, with no clear D. Germline V gives CDR1 LGHNT, CDR2 FRNRAP. This CDR3 has 13 residues. V was clipped by 4 bases and J by 2 bases, with 8 bases between them. The chain's CDR3 is CASGSPLNYGYTF. Written as DNA, the CDR3 is TGTGCTAGTGGTTCCCCGTTAAACTATGGCTACACCTTC.

This clone was found once. This chain uses TRBV27 with TRBJ2-6; 8 bases line up with TRBD2. J was trimmed by 1 base and V by 2 bases; bases with no gene match: 16. The CDR3 runs to 21 residues. The V gene's germline CDR1 is MNHEY and CDR2 SMNVEV (reference sequence). CDR3 in amino acids: CASSLGVPWAGGLSGANVLTF. The CDR3 coding sequence is TGTGCCAGCAGTTTAGGAGTCCCGTGGGCGGGGGGTCTATCTGGGGCCAACGTCCTGACTTTC. Variable domain in full (rest from reference TRBV27 and TRBJ2-6): EAQVTQNPRYLITVTGKKLTVTCSQNMNHEYMSWYRQDPGLGLRQIYYSMNVEVTDKGDVPEGYKVSRKEKRNFPLILESPSPNQTSLYFCASSLGVPWAGGLSGANVLTFGAGSRLTVL.

V usage is TRBV29-1 and J usage is TRBJ2-5; D not resolved. V was shortened by 8 bases and J by 0 bases, with 10 bases between the two germline ends. CDR1 is SQVTM and CDR2 is ANQGSEA in the germline V gene. The CDR3 has 12 amino acids. This CDR3 is CSLEYNQETQYF. CDR3 coding DNA: TGCAGCCTGGAGTACAACCAAGAGACCCAGTACTTC. The variable domain in full, completed from reference TRBV29-1 and TRBJ2-5, reads SAVISQKPSRDICQRGTSLTIQCQVDSQVTMMFWYRQQPGQSLTLIATANQGSEATYESGFVIDKFPISRPNLTFSTLTVSNMSPEDSSIYLCSLEYNQETQYFGPGTRLLVL.